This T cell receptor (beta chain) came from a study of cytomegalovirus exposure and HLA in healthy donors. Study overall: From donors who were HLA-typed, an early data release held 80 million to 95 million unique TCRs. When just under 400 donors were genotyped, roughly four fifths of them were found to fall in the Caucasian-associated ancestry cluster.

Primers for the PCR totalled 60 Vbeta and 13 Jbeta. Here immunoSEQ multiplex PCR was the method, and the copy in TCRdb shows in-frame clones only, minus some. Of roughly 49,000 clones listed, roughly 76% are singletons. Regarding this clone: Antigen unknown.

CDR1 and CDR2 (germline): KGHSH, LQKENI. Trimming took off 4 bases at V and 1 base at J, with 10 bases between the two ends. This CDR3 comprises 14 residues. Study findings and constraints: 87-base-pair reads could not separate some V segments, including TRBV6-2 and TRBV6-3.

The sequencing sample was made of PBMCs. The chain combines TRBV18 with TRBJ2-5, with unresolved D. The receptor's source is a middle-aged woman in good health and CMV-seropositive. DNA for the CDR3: TGTGCCAGCTCACGTTCTCCGGTCCAAGAGACCCAGTACTTC. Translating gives CASSRSPVQETQYF.